The rows below give T cell receptor beta chains drawn from one sample of a study of graft-versus-host responses after intestinal transplantation. The protocol was immunoSEQ multiplex PCR, while the TCRdb copy is restricted to in-frame clones and leaves out a portion. The table lists about 14,000 clones, around three fifths of them singletons. The specimen was ileum tissue, collected 524 days after transplant. The receptors shown here come from a human patient who received an intestinal transplant, so some T cells may come from the graft donor. CDR3s include the opening cysteine and the closing phenylalanine or tryptophan. The D gene is left open where the match is weak. Clone size appears in some rows only: once, few, many, or a class for an expanded clone.

clone_size	v_call	d_call	j_call	cdr3_nt	cdr3_aa
few	TRBV19	TRBD1	TRBJ2-3	TGTGCCACAAGGACAGGGAGGCCTACAGATACGCAGTATTTT	CATRTGRPTDTQYF
few	TRBV5-1	TRBD2	TRBJ2-2	TGCGCCAGCAGCTTGGGTCCTAGCGGGGGTCCCGGGGAGCTGTTTTTT	CASSLGPSGGPGELFF
-	TRBV7-9	-	TRBJ1-6	TGTGCCAGCAGCTTAGCCCTCGGGACAACGTCTAATTCACCCCTCCACTTT	CASSLALGTTSNSPLHF
once	TRBV5-1	TRBD2	TRBJ2-3	TGCGCCAGCAGCTTACCTAGCGGGGAAGATACGCAGTATTTT	CASSLPSGEDTQYF
-	TRBV6-6	TRBD1	TRBJ1-4	TGTGCCAGCAGTTACACAGGGGGCGAAAAACTGTTTTTT	CASSYTGGEKLFF
few	TRBV7-8	-	TRBJ1-2	TGTGCCAGCAGCTTATTGGTGATAGACAGGAACTCTAACTATGGCTACACCTTC	CASSLLVIDRNSNYGYTF
-	TRBV29-1	-	TRBJ2-7	TGCAGCGTTGTATTTGGTGGCCGGGGGCAGTACTTC	CSVVFGGRGQYF
-	TRBV30	-	TRBJ2-1	TGTGCCTGGATGAGAGGGGGTTACAATGAGCAGTTCTTC	CAWMRGGYNEQFF
-	TRBV6-1	-	TRBJ1-3	TGTGCCAGCCACTACTCTGGAAACACCATATATTTT	CASHYSGNTIYF
-	TRBV21-1	-	TRBJ2-2	TGTGCCAGCAGCAAAGGGCAGAACACCGGGGAGCTGTTTTTT	CASSKGQNTGELFF
few	TRBV7-9	-	TRBJ1-3	TGTGCCAGCAGCTTCGGGGGGGACGGAAACACCATATATTTT	CASSFGGDGNTIYF
-	TRBV7-9	-	TRBJ2-7	TGTGCCAGCAGCTCATTCTACGAGCAGTACTTC	CASSSFYEQYF
-	TRBV10-3	-	TRBJ1-1	TGTGCCATCAGTGACGACAGGTTGATTCCTGAAGCTTTCTTT	CAISDDRLIPEAFF
few	TRBV2	TRBD1	TRBJ1-2	TGTGCCAGCAGTGGTCAGGGGGCGGGCTATGGCTACACCTTC	CASSGQGAGYGYTF
-	TRBV5-4	-	TRBJ1-2	TGTGCCAGCAGCTTGGCCCTTAACTATGGCTACACCTTC	CASSLALNYGYTF